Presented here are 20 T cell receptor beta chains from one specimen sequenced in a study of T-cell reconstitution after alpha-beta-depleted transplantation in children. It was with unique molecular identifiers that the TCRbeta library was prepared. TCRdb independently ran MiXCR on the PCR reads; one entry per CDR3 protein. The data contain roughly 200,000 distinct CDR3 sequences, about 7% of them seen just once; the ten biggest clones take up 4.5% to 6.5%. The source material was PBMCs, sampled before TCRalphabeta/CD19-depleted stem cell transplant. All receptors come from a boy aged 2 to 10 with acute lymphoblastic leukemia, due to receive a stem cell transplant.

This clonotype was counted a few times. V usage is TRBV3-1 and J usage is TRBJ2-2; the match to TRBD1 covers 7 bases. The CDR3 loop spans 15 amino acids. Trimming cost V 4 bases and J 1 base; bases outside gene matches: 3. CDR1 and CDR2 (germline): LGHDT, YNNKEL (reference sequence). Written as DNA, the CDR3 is TGTGCCAGCAGCCTCCGACAGGGGAACACCGGGGAGCTGTTTTTT. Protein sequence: CASSLRQGNTGELFF.

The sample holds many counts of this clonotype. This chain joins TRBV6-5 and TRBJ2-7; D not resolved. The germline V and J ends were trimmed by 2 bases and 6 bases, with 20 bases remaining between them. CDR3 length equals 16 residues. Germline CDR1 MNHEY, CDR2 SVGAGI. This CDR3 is CASSYEAGHPLTEQYF. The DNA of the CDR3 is TGTGCCAGCAGTTACGAGGCAGGCCATCCCCTAACCGAGCAGTACTTC.

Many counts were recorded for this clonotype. In DNA, the CDR3 is TGCGCCAGCAGCACGAACAGCTGGTCGAACACTGAAGCTTTCTTT. Its translation: CASSTNSWSNTEAFF. The V and J genes are TRBV5-1 and TRBJ1-1, with D unclear. The CDR3 has 15 amino acids. Trimming left V 4 bases short and J 1 base short, with 14 bases between. Germline values: CDR1 SGHRS, CDR2 YFSETQ.

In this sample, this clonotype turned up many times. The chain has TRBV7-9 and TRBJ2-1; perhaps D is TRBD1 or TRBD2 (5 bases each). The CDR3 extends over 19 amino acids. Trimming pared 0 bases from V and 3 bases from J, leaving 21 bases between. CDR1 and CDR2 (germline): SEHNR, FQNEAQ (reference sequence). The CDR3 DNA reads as TGTGCCAGCAGCTTAGCGTCTAAATGGGGGAGAACCATCTACAATGAGCAGTTCTTC. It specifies CASSLASKWGRTIYNEQFF.

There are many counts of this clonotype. CDR3 nucleotide sequence: TGTGCCAGCAGCCTAATCTCCTACGAGCAGTACTTC. Its translation is CASSLISYEQYF. This rearrangement joins TRBV7-2 to TRBJ2-7; D uncertain. The CDR3 runs 12 residues. Germline V gene data show CDR1 as SGHTA and CDR2 as FQGNSA. V was pared by 5 bases and J by 0 bases, with 5 bases between. Full variable domain (rest looked up from reference TRBV7-2 and TRBJ2-7): GAGVSQSPSNKVTEKGKDVELRCDPISGHTALYWYRQSLGQGLEFLIYFQGNSAPDKSGLPSDRFSAERTGGSVSTLTIQRTQQEDSAVYLCASSLISYEQYFGPGTRLTVT.

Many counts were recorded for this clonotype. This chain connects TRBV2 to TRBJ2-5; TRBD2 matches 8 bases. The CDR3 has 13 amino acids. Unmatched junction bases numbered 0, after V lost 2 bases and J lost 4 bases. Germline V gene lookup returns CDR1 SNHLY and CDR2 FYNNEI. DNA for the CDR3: TGTGCCAGCAGTGAACGGGAGGGAGAGACCCAGTACTTC. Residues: CASSEREGETQYF.

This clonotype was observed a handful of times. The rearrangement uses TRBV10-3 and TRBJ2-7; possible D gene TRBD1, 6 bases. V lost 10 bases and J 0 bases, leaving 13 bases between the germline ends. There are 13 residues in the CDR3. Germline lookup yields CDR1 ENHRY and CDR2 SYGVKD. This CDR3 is CATQQTGSYEQYF. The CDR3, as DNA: TGTGCCACCCAGCAGACAGGCTCCTACGAGCAGTACTTC.

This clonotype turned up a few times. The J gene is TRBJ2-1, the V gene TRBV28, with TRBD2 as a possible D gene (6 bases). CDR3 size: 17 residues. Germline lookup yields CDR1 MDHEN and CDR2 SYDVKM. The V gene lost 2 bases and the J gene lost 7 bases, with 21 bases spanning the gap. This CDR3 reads CASSLRTWDSPWNEQFF. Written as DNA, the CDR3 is TGTGCCAGCAGTTTACGTACATGGGACTCCCCTTGGAATGAGCAGTTCTTC.

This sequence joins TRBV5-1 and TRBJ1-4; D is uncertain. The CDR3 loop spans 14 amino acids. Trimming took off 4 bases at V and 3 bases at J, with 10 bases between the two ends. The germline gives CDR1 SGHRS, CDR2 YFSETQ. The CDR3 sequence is CASSPEAANEKLFF. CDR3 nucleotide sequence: TGCGCCAGCAGCCCGGAAGCCGCTAATGAAAAACTGTTTTTT.

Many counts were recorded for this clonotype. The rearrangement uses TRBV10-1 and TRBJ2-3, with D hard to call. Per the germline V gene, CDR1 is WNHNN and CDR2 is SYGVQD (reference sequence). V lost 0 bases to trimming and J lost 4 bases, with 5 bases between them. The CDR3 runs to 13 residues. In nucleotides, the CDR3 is TGCGCCAGCAGTGAGTCGGCCCCAGATACGCAGTATTTT. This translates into CASSESAPDTQYF.

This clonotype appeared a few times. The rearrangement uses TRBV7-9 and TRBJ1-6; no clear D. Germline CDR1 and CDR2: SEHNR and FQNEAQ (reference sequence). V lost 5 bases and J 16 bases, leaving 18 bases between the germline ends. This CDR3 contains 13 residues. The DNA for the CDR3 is TGTGCCAGCAGCATTTCGACGGATAAGAGGCTCCACTTT. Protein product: CASSISTDKRLHF.

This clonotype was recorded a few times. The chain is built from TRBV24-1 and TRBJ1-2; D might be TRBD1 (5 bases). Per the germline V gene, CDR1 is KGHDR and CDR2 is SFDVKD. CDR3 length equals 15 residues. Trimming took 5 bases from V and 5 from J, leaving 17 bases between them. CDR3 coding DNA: TGTGCCACCAGTGGGGGGAGCGGGAGAGAGTATGGCTACACCTTC. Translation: CATSGGSGREYGYTF.

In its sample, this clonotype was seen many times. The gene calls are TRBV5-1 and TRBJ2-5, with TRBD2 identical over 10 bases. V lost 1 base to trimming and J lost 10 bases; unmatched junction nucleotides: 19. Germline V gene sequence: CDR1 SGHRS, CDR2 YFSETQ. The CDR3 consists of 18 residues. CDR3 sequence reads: CASSLNAPSGGVQDSQYF. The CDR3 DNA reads TGCGCCAGCAGCTTGAATGCCCCTAGCGGGGGAGTCCAAGATAGCCAGTACTTC.

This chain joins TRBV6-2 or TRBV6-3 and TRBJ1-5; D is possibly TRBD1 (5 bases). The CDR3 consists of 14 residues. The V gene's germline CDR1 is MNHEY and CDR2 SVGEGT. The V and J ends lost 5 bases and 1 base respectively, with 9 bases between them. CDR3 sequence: CASSGGMSNQPQHF. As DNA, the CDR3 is TGTGCCAGCAGTGGGGGGATGAGCAATCAGCCCCAGCATTTT.

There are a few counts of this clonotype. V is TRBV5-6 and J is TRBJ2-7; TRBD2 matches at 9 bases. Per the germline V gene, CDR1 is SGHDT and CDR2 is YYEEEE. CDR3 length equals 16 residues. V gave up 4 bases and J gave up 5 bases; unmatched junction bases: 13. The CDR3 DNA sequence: TGTGCCAGCAGCCTACGCGGGGGGGCTTGGTCTCACGAGCAGTACTTC. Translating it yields CASSLRGGAWSHEQYF.

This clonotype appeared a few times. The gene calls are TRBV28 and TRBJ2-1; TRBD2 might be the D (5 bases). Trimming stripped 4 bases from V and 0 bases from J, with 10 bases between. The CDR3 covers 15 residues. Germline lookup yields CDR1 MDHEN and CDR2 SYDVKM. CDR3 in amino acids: CASSSEELSYNEQFF. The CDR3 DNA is TGTGCCAGCAGTTCGGAGGAGCTCTCCTACAATGAGCAGTTCTTC.

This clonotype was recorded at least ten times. The CDR3: CASTAAAGDNEQFF. Written as DNA, the CDR3 is TGTGCCAGCACGGCGGCGGCGGGAGACAATGAGCAGTTCTTC. The genes are TRBV9 and TRBJ2-1; 7 positions agree with TRBD2. The CDR3 runs to 14 residues. Germline V gene lookup returns CDR1 SGDLS and CDR2 YYNGEE. The junction had 8 bases not matched to a gene; V was cut back by 6 bases and J by 5 bases.

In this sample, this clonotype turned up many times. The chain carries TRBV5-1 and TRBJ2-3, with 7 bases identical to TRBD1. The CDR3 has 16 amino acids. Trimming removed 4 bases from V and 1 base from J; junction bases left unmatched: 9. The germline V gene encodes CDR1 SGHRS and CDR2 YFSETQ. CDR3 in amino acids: CASSPYRDRGTDTQYF. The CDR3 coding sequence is TGCGCCAGCAGCCCTTACCGGGACAGAGGCACAGATACGCAGTATTTT.

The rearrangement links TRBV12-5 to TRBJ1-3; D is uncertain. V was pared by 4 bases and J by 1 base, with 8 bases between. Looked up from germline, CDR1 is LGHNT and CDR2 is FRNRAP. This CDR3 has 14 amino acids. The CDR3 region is CASGSGDSGNTIYF. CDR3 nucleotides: TGTGCTAGTGGTTCAGGAGATTCTGGAAACACCATATATTTT.

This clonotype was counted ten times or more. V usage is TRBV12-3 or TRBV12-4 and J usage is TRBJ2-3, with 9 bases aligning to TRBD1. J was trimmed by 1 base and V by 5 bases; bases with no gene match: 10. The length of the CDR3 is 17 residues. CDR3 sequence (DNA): TGTGCCAGCAGTCCCGGGACAGGGATGGTTGGCACAGATACGCAGTATTTT. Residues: CASSPGTGMVGTDTQYF.